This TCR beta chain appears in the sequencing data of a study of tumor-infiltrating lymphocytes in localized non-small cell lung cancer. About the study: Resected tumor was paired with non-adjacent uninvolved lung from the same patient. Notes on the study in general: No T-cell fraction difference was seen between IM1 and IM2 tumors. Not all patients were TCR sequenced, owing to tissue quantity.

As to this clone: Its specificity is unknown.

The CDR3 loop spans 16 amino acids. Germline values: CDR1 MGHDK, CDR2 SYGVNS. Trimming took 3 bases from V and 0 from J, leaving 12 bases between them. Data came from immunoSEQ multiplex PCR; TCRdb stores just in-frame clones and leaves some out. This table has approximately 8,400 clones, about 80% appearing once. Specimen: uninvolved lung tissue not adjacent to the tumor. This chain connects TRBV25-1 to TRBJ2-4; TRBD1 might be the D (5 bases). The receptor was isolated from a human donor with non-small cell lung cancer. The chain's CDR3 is CASSEVRVGAKNIQYF. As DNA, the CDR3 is TGTGCCAGCAGTGAGGTCAGGGTGGGAGCCAAAAACATTCAGTACTTC.